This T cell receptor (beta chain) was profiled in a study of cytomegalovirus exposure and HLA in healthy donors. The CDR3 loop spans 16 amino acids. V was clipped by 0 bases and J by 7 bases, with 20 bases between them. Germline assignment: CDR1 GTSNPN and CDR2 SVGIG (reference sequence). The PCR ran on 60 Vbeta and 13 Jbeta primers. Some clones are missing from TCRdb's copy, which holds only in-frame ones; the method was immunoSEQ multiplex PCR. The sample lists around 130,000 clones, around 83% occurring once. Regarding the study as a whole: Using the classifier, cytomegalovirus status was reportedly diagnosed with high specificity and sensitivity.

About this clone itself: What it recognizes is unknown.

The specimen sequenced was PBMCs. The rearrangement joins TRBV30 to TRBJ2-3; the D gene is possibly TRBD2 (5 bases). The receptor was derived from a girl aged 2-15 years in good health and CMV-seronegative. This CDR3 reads CAWSVGPGGGSNTQYF. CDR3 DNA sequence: TGTGCCTGGAGTGTAGGCCCAGGAGGTGGCTCGAATACGCAGTATTTT.